This T cell receptor (beta chain) was captured in a study of tumor and adjacent non-tumor tissue in lung cancer. Study overall: There were around 11 adenocarcinoma, 2 squamous cell carcinoma and 1 small cell lung cancer cases. The study, taken as a whole, reports: TCR diversity was significantly greater in tumor than normal lung tissue.

Note on this clonotype: Its antigen is unknown.

A modified ARM-PCR protocol with three rounds of nested PCR amplified TCRbeta. TCRdb reprocessed the multiplex PCR reads via MiXCR and lists one record per CDR3 protein. The table has tens of thousands of distinct CDR3 sequences, around 67% seen once. CDR1 and CDR2 (germline): SGHNT, YYREEE (reference sequence). Trimming cost V 2 bases and J 4 bases, with 19 bases left between them. CDR3 length: 17 amino acids. This sample's RNA came from whole unsorted tissue. The normal lung tissue was taken more than 3 cm from the tumor edge. Chemotherapy-naive patients with new lung cancer underwent thoracic surgery in China, August–late 2014.

The rearrangement links TRBV5-4 to TRBJ2-1; D is tentatively TRBD1 or TRBD2 (5 bases each). The source material was distant non-tumor lung tissue. The clonotype was recovered from a woman aged 40 to 50 with non-small cell lung cancer. The CDR3 DNA is TGTGCCAGCAGCTTAGGTGGGGGAAGCAGGTCGTACAATGAGCAGTTCTTC. Protein sequence: CASSLGGGSRSYNEQFF.